This T cell receptor (beta chain) was captured by sequencing in a study of T cell clonotyping in hematopoietic cell transplantation. Study summary: Pretransplant recipient samples were taken after cytoreduction. Study-wide findings and caveats: No sorting was done, leaving CD4 and CD8 contributions mixed. Broader posttransplant TCR repertoire diversity was predicted by graft donor and pretransplant recipient Inverse Simpson Index values. Pathologically expanded recipient clonotypes increased progressively from day 30 to day 180 as diversity fell.

Profiling relied on immunoSEQ multiplex PCR, and the TCRdb table lists in-frame clones only, not all of them. The data hold roughly 45,000 clones, with more than 75% observed a single time. On this clone: Antigen: not known.

Time point: recipient sample about 28 days before transplant, after cytoreduction. Sequencing used peripheral blood mononuclear cells, obtained before stem cell transplant. This clonotype was sampled from a man in his sixties with biphenotypic leukemia. Some clones in this sample may be carry-over from other donors' samples.

The CDR3 region is CASSTSTGSYEQYF. The CDR3 DNA reads TGTGCCAGCAGCACCTCGACGGGCTCCTACGAGCAGTACTTC. The chain couples TRBV7-2 to TRBJ2-7; D is unclear. V was shortened by 5 bases and J by 0 bases, with 11 bases between the two germline ends. Germline V gives CDR1 SGHTA, CDR2 FQGNSA. CDR3 length: 14 amino acids.